Listed here are 20 T cell receptor beta chains from one sample, sequenced in a study of blood T cell repertoires in COVID-19. Libraries were prepared by immunoSEQ multiplex PCR; TCRdb keeps only in-frame clonotypes and omits some of them. The repertoire includes under 300,000 clones, about 86% of them detected once, and about 12% sits in the top ten. The sequencing sample was made of peripheral blood. The receptors derive from an older woman with COVID-19, enrolled during active disease.

The chain links TRBV6-5 to TRBJ2-7; no firm D call. The CDR3 has 14 amino acids. The V end was cut by 0 bases, the J end by 2 bases, with 8 bases between. In germline, CDR1 is MNHEY, CDR2 SVGAGI. For the CDR3, the DNA is TGTGCCAGCAGTTACTCGGCAGGTACCTACGAGCAGTACTTC. Its protein is CASSYSAGTYEQYF.

The V and J genes are TRBV5-4 and TRBJ2-7; a weak D match, TRBD1 (6 bases). Germline lookup yields CDR1 SGHNT and CDR2 YYREEE (reference sequence). Trimming pared 4 bases from V and 0 bases from J, leaving 17 bases between. This CDR3 contains 16 residues. The CDR3 nucleotides read TGTGCCAGCAGCCAAGCTGGGGGCAGGGACTCCTACGAGCAGTACTTC. Amino acid sequence: CASSQAGGRDSYEQYF.

This chain connects TRBV12-5 to TRBJ2-7; 8 positions agree with TRBD2. Germline CDR1 and CDR2: LGHNT and FRNRAP. The V and J ends lost 6 bases and 1 base, in that order; junction bases with no gene match: 5. The length of the CDR3 is 14 residues. CDR3 amino acids: CASGRTSLSYEQYF. CDR3 in DNA: TGTGCTAGTGGCAGGACTAGCCTTTCCTACGAGCAGTACTTC.

V and J are TRBV7-9 and TRBJ1-2; 9 bases line up with TRBD1. The CDR3 contains 15 residues. V lost 6 bases to trimming and J lost 8 bases; unmatched junction nucleotides: 13. Germline CDR1 reads SEHNR; CDR2 reads FQNEAQ (reference sequence). CDR3 sequence (DNA): TGTGCCAGCAGTCCTACTGTACAGGGGGCTGGGGGCTACACCTTC. Amino acids: CASSPTVQGAGGYTF.

This chain connects TRBV7-3 to TRBJ1-1, with 8 bases identical to TRBD1. Losses at the gene ends were 3 bases for V and 4 bases for J; bases not matched to a gene: 1. This CDR3 is built from 13 residues. CDR1 is SGHTA, CDR2 FQGTGA, per germline. CDR3 nucleotides: TGTGCCAGCAGCTTCGGACAGGGCACTGAAGCTTTCTTT. This codes for CASSFGQGTEAFF.

The rearrangement uses TRBV7-3 and TRBJ1-5, with D perhaps TRBD1 (6 bases). The V end was cut by 1 base, the J end by 3 bases, with 10 bases between. Germline V gives CDR1 SGHTA, CDR2 FQGTGA. CDR3 length: 15 amino acids. The CDR3 sequence is CASSLIGGNNQPQHF. The CDR3 region has the DNA TGTGCCAGCAGCTTAATAGGGGGAAACAATCAGCCCCAGCATTTT. The whole variable domain, filled in from reference TRBV7-3 and TRBJ1-5, reads GAGVSQTPSNKVTEKGKYVELRCDPISGHTALYWYRQSLGQGPEFLIYFQGTGAADDSGLPNDRFFAVRPEGSVSTLKIQRTERGDSAVYLCASSLIGGNNQPQHFGDGTRLSIL.

The genes are TRBV5-1 and TRBJ2-3; 10 nucleotides match TRBD2. Germline CDR1 is SGHRS and CDR2 is YFSETQ. The CDR3 is 16 residues long. Unmatched junction bases numbered 2, after V lost 0 bases and J lost 1 base. DNA for the CDR3: TGCGCCAGCAGCTTGGCCGGGACTAGCGGCACAGATACGCAGTATTTT. It codes for CASSLAGTSGTDTQYF.

This chain joins TRBV6-4 and TRBJ2-2; no definite D call. In germline, CDR1 is MRHNA, CDR2 SNTAGT. With 4 bases removed from V and 0 bases from J, the gap between germline ends came to 6 bases. The CDR3 totals 14 residues. CDR3 sequence (DNA): TGTGCCAGCAGTGGAGTCGCGAACACCGGGGAGCTGTTTTTT. This codes for CASSGVANTGELFF.

The rearrangement uses TRBV6-5 and TRBJ1-1, with D unresolved. Germline CDR1 and CDR2: MNHEY and SVGAGI. V gave up 6 bases and J gave up 4 bases, with 9 bases separating them. The CDR3 loop spans 12 amino acids. The CDR3: CASSRRGTEAFF. The CDR3 DNA sequence: TGTGCCAGCAGCCGTCGGGGCACTGAAGCTTTCTTT.

The V call is TRBV7-2, the J call TRBJ1-5; D ambiguous. Looked up from germline, CDR1 is SGHTA and CDR2 is FQGNSA. The germline V and J ends were trimmed by 2 bases and 5 bases, with 7 bases remaining between them. CDR3 length: 13 amino acids. The DNA for the CDR3 is TGTGCCAGCAGCTTATACTTATATCAGCCCCAGCATTTT. Translation: CASSLYLYQPQHF.

Here the CDR3 reads CASGLPRVEGSYEQYF. The CDR3, as DNA: TGTGCTAGTGGTTTGCCGCGCGTAGAAGGGAGCTACGAGCAGTACTTC. This chain connects TRBV12-5 to TRBJ2-7; tentative D call: TRBD2 (5 bases). Looked up from germline, CDR1 is LGHNT and CDR2 is FRNRAP. Trimming took 2 bases from V and 3 from J, leaving 17 bases between them. The CDR3 totals 16 residues.

The genes are TRBV7-2 and TRBJ1-2; a weak D match, TRBD1 (6 bases). The CDR3 totals 15 residues. Looked up from germline, CDR1 is SGHTA and CDR2 is FQGNSA. With 7 bases removed from V and 2 bases from J, the gap between germline ends came to 17 bases. The CDR3 DNA follows: TGTGCCAGCACCTACTCGGGACACTTGAACTATGGCTACACCTTC. This sequence encodes CASTYSGHLNYGYTF.

The genes are TRBV2 and TRBJ1-5, with 8 positions matching TRBD1. In germline, CDR1 is SNHLY, CDR2 FYNNEI. This CDR3 is built from 14 residues. Germline trimming cut 7 bases from V and 3 bases from J; bases unmatched to any gene: 5. The CDR3 is CASKTGAFNQPQHF. For the CDR3, the DNA is TGTGCCAGCAAGACAGGGGCGTTCAATCAGCCCCAGCATTTT.

This chain links TRBV23-1 with TRBJ2-1; possibly TRBD2 for D (5 bases). TRBV23-1 is given ORF status, its function remaining uncertain. There are 15 residues in the CDR3. Trimming pared 0 bases from V and 6 bases from J, leaving 12 bases between. The CDR3 DNA follows: TGCGCCAGCAGTCAATCCGGAGGAAGCCCCAATGAGCAGTTCTTC. It codes for CASSQSGGSPNEQFF.

This rearrangement joins TRBV9 to TRBJ1-1; 8 bases align to TRBD1. The trim removed 3 bases at V and 1 base at J, leaving 11 bases unmatched. The CDR3 runs 17 residues. The germline gives CDR1 SGDLS, CDR2 YYNGEE. The CDR3 DNA sequence: TGTGCCAGCAGCGGATCGGACAGGGCCACTCAGAACACTGAAGCTTTCTTT. Translation gives CASSGSDRATQNTEAFF.

The chain uses TRBV5-1 and TRBJ1-5, with 8 bases identical to TRBD1. The germline V gene has CDR1 SGHRS and CDR2 YFSETQ. The CDR3 totals 16 residues. Trimming at V came to 0 bases and at J to 4 bases, leaving 6 bases not matched to a gene. CDR3 DNA sequence: TGCGCCAGCAGCTTGGGTCCCAGGGGGCTTAATCAGCCCCAGCATTTT. It yields the protein CASSLGPRGLNQPQHF.

This chain uses TRBV28 with TRBJ1-2, with D tentatively TRBD1 (5 bases). This CDR3 comprises 14 residues. V lost 7 bases and J lost 2, with 14 bases in between. CDR1 is MDHEN and CDR2 is SYDVKM in the germline V gene. The CDR3 sequence: CASTSGVQNYGYTF. CDR3 in DNA: TGTGCCAGCACCTCGGGGGTGCAGAACTATGGCTACACCTTC.

The chain has TRBV10-3 and TRBJ1-2; tentatively, D is TRBD1 (6 bases). V was clipped by 3 bases and J by 4 bases, with 18 bases between them. The CDR3 covers 16 residues. From germline, CDR1 is ENHRY and CDR2 SYGVKD. CDR3 residues: CAISDSRGGQVYGYTF. CDR3 coding DNA: TGTGCCATCAGTGATTCCCGGGGGGGGCAAGTCTATGGCTACACCTTC.

The chain is built from TRBV28 and TRBJ1-1; weak D call: TRBD1 (6 bases). In germline, CDR1 is MDHEN, CDR2 SYDVKM. The CDR3 runs to 15 residues. V dropped 5 bases and J dropped 6 bases, with 19 bases sitting between them. This CDR3 is CASSPLTGHMAEAFF. CDR3 bases: TGTGCCAGCAGTCCGTTGACAGGTCACATGGCTGAAGCTTTCTTT.

Here the CDR3 DNA reads TGCGCCAGCAGCTGGACTAACTTACAGGGGTCTGGGGCCAACGTCCTGACTTTC. This gives the protein CASSWTNLQGSGANVLTF. The chain uses TRBV5-1 and TRBJ2-6; possible D gene TRBD1, 7 bases. V dropped 3 bases and J dropped 1 base, with 17 bases sitting between them. CDR1 is SGHRS, CDR2 YFSETQ, per germline. The CDR3 length is 18 residues.